The subject of this entry is one T cell receptor beta chain. Its matching antigen is unknown. The table came from immunoSEQ multiplex PCR; TCRdb's copy has only in-frame clones and leaves some out. Of more than 95,000 clones detected, about 89% appear once; the ten largest clones hold approximately 10%. The entry originates in a study of T cell responses to AZD1222 COVID-19 vaccine. Study results and caveats: Two doses of AZD1222 preceded a rise in Spike-specific TCR breadth and depth. Donors, mostly white British, included more females; clonal diversity was possibly underestimated.

The V gene's germline CDR1 is MDHEN and CDR2 SYDVKM. This CDR3 has 14 amino acids. V lost 3 bases and J lost 0, with 8 bases in between. The rearrangement uses TRBV28 and TRBJ1-1, with D uncertain. The starting material was peripheral blood, obtained on day 0 of MenACWY control vaccination. This TCR was sampled from an adult in good health. CDR3 protein: CASSLGKLNTEAFF. DNA for the CDR3: TGTGCCAGCAGTTTGGGCAAACTGAACACTGAAGCTTTCTTT.